Listed below are T cell receptor beta chains from one sample, sequenced in a study of blood T cell repertoires in COVID-19. Some clones are missing from TCRdb's copy, which holds only in-frame ones; the method was immunoSEQ multiplex PCR. The table has about 190,000 clones, nearly 90% seen once. The sequencing sample was made of peripheral blood. The origin of the receptors is a woman in her thirties or forties who had recovered from COVID-19. The CDR3 runs from the conserved cysteine through the conserved F or W. A D gene is named only where the DNA matches it firmly. Rows may omit the clone size; those that give it use once, few, many or a size class.

TRBJ2-5	NA	TRBV7-2	NA	CASSLSDYEETQYF	TGTGCCAGCAGCTTATCGGACTACGAGGAGACCCAGTACTTC
TRBJ2-3	NA	TRBV7-8	NA	CASSFLLSVGRGTQYF	TGTGCCAGCAGCTTTCTTCTGAGTGTGGGTCGGGGTACGCAGTATTTT
TRBJ1-2	NA	TRBV28	NA	CVASRDYGYTF	TGTGTAGCATCTCGGGACTATGGCTACACCTTC
TRBJ2-2	NA	TRBV21-1	NA	CASILQGAEEGAGELFF	TGTGCCAGCATCTTACAGGGGGCCGAGGAGGGAGCCGGGGAGCTGTTTTTT
TRBJ2-5	many	TRBV6-1	TRBD2	CASSEVVGSGSETQYF	TGTGCCAGCAGTGAAGTAGTCGGTAGCGGGAGCGAGACCCAGTACTTC
TRBJ1-1	once	TRBV29-1	NA	CSTGQTLDTEAFF	TGCAGCACTGGACAGACTCTTGACACTGAAGCTTTCTTT
TRBJ2-3	NA	TRBV5-6	NA	CASSPVTGDFTDTQYF	TGTGCCAGCAGCCCCGTTACGGGGGATTTCACAGATACGCAGTATTTT
TRBJ2-3	NA	TRBV7-6	NA	CASSLSQGRLNTQYF	TGTGCCAGCAGCTTATCCCAGGGGCGATTGAATACGCAGTATTTT
TRBJ2-5	once	TRBV11-2	NA	CASSLGGSMATQYF	TGTGCCAGCAGCTTAGGTGGGAGTATGGCGACCCAGTACTTC
TRBJ1-2	NA	TRBV5-6	NA	CASSSLQPGRYGYTF	TGTGCCAGCAGCTCCCTCCAACCGGGAAGATATGGCTACACCTTC
TRBJ2-1	NA	TRBV4-1	NA	CASSLEAPGYNEQFF	TGCGCCAGCAGCCTTGAGGCCCCTGGGTACAATGAGCAGTTCTTC
TRBJ1-1	NA	TRBV29-1	TRBD1	CSVEPGQTPLGAFF	TGCAGCGTTGAGCCGGGACAGACACCCTTGGGAGCTTTCTTT
TRBJ2-1	NA	TRBV30	TRBD2	CAWTPTGLAGVGEQFF	TGTGCCTGGACTCCAACGGGACTAGCGGGAGTCGGTGAGCAGTTCTTC
TRBJ1-5	NA	TRBV10-3	NA	CATRENIGNQPQHF	TGTGCCACCAGGGAGAATATCGGCAATCAGCCCCAGCATTTT
TRBJ2-3	NA	TRBV9	TRBD1	CASSPNLGQGGEDTQYF	TGTGCCAGCAGCCCAAACTTGGGACAGGGAGGAGAAGATACGCAGTATTTT
TRBJ1-1	NA	TRBV5-1	TRBD1	CASSAEGARAFF	TGCGCCAGCAGCGCAGAGGGGGCTAGAGCTTTCTTT
TRBJ1-6	NA	TRBV27	TRBD1	CASRSGTGGYSPLHF	TGTGCCAGCAGATCGGGAACAGGGGGATACTCACCCCTCCACTTT
TRBJ2-1	NA	TRBV6-4	NA	CASSQEGNEQFF	TGTGCCAGCTCTCAGGAAGGCAATGAGCAGTTCTTC
TRBJ1-4	NA	TRBV15	NA	CATSREYPGQTQLFNEKLFF	TGTGCCACCAGCAGAGAGTACCCCGGACAGACACAGCTATTTAATGAAAAACTGTTTTTT
TRBJ2-1	NA	TRBV12-3/TRBV12-4	NA	CATGRLGLNEQFF	TGTGCCACCGGGAGATTGGGGCTCAATGAGCAGTTCTTC
TRBJ2-7	NA	TRBV2	NA	CASSGTRTGRFFKYF	TGTGCCAGCAGTGGGACTAGGACAGGGAGGTTTTTTAAGTACTTC
TRBJ1-1	NA	TRBV4-2	NA	CASSQPGEAFF	TGTGCCAGCAGCCAACCGGGTGAAGCTTTCTTT
TRBJ1-3	NA	TRBV6-5	NA	CASSYSSVSSGNTIYF	TGTGCCAGCAGTTACTCATCGGTTAGCTCTGGAAACACCATATATTTT
TRBJ2-1	NA	TRBV7-9	NA	CASSLDSNEQFF	TGTGCCAGCAGCTTAGATAGCAATGAGCAGTTCTTC
TRBJ2-2	once	TRBV19	NA	CASSSRSVLFF	TGTGCCAGTAGTTCTCGGTCGGTGCTGTTTTTT
TRBJ1-5	NA	TRBV6-2/TRBV6-3	TRBD1	CASSLDRGNNQPQHF	TGTGCCAGCAGTCTGGACAGGGGGAACAATCAGCCCCAGCATTTT
TRBJ1-5	NA	TRBV10-1	NA	CASSDLGQGNQPQHF	TGCGCCAGCAGTGATTTGGGGCAGGGAAATCAGCCCCAGCATTTT
TRBJ2-2	NA	TRBV5-1	NA	CASRPSGTNTGELFF	TGCGCCAGCAGGCCCTCCGGGACTAACACCGGGGAGCTGTTTTTT
TRBJ1-1	NA	TRBV12-5	NA	CASGLVPSGGDTEAFF	TGTGCTAGTGGTTTGGTACCTTCGGGGGGAGACACTGAAGCTTTCTTT
TRBJ2-7	NA	TRBV27	NA	CASSTRDTFRYEQYF	TGTGCCAGCAGTACCCGGGACACTTTTAGGTACGAGCAGTACTTC
TRBJ1-5	NA	TRBV28	NA	CASSPLRGPQHF	TGTGCCAGCAGCCCTCTAAGGGGGCCCCAGCATTTT
TRBJ1-3	NA	TRBV4-2	NA	CASSQDINTILSGNTIYF	TGTGCCAGCAGCCAAGATATTAACACTATTCTCTCTGGAAACACCATATATTTT